This TCR beta chain was retrieved from a study of T cell changes during pregnancy in multiple sclerosis. Using immunoSEQ multiplex PCR, the repertoire was profiled, and TCRdb retains in-frame clones only, with some absent. The data hold about 38,000 clones, with over 90% observed a single time. Germline lookup yields CDR1 KGHSH and CDR2 LQKENI. CDR3 length equals 15 residues. V lost 0 bases, J lost 4 bases, and 9 bases lay in between. This receptor was obtained from a female donor with multiple sclerosis, enrolled in a pregnancy study. Sample: CD4+ T cells from peripheral blood mononuclear cells, taken in the second trimester of pregnancy. The chain uses TRBV18 and TRBJ2-2; D is unclear. CDR3 sequence: CASSPPNRATGELFF. In nucleotides, the CDR3 is TGTGCCAGCTCACCACCGAATCGCGCCACCGGGGAGCTGTTTTTT.